This TCR beta chain was profiled in a study of shared clonotypes between healthy human individuals. Profiled with immunoSEQ multiplex PCR; TCRdb holds only in-frame clones, not every one. Of around 1.1 million clones listed, roughly 77% are singletons. The clonotype comes from a man between 18 and 29 years old in good health. Some clones in this sample may be carry-over from other donors' samples. The specimen was memory CD4+ T cells from PBMCs. The subset: CD45RA-negative fraction.

CDR3 bases: TGTGCCAGTCGAGCGGTGGACACTGAAGCTTTCTTT. It yields the protein CASRAVDTEAFF. The chain carries TRBV28 and TRBJ1-1, with D unclear. V lost 9 bases, J lost 3 bases, and 11 bases lay in between. The CDR3 length is 12 residues. Germline CDR1 is MDHEN and CDR2 is SYDVKM.